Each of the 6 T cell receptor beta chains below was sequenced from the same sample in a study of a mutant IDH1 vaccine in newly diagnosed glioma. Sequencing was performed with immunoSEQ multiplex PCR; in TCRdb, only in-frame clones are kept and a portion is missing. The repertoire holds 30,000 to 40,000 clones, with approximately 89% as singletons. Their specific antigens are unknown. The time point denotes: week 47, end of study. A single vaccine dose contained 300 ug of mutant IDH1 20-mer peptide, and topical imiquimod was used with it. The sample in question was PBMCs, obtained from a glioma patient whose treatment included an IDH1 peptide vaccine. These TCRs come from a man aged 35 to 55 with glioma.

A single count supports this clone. This CDR3 reads CSVSRQGAGGYTF. In DNA, the CDR3 is TGCAGCGTTAGTCGACAGGGGGCAGGTGGCTACACCTTC. The rearrangement links TRBV29-1 to TRBJ1-2; 10 bases match TRBD1. The CDR3 extends over 13 amino acids. Unmatched junction bases numbered 7, after V lost 5 bases and J lost 7 bases. Germline loops: CDR1 SQVTM, CDR2 ANQGSEA. The entire variable domain, with the rest obtained from reference TRBV29-1 and TRBJ1-2, is as follows: SAVISQKPSRDICQRGTSLTIQCQVDSQVTMMFWYRQQPGQSLTLIATANQGSEATYESGFVIDKFPISRPNLTFSTLTVSNMSPEDSSIYLCSVSRQGAGGYTFGSGTRLTVV.

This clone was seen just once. DNA for the CDR3: TGTGCCAGCTCACCGCAGGGTCCTAGCACAGATACGCAGTATTTT. This gives the protein CASSPQGPSTDTQYF. The chain employs TRBV18 and TRBJ2-3; possibly TRBD1 for D (5 bases). Trimming removed 3 bases from V and 0 bases from J, with 10 bases in between. Per the germline V gene, CDR1 is KGHSH and CDR2 is LQKENI. The CDR3 is 15 amino acids. The full variable domain, its missing parts supplied by reference TRBV18 and TRBJ2-3, is NAGVMQNPRHLVRRRGQEARLRCSPMKGHSHVYWYRQLPEEGLKFMVYLQKENIIDESGMPKERFSAEFPKEGPSILRIQQVVRGDSAAYFCASSPQGPSTDTQYFGPGTRLTVL.

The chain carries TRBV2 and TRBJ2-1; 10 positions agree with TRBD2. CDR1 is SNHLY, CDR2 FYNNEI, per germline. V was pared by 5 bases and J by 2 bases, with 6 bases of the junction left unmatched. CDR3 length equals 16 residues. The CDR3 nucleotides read TGTGCCAGCAGTCGATCTAGCGGGGGCCCCTACAATGAGCAGTTCTTC. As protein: CASSRSSGGPYNEQFF.

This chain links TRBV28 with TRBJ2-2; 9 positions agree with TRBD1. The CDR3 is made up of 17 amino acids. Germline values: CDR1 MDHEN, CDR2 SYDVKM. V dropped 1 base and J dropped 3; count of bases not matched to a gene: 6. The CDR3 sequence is CASSLLWTGADTGELFF. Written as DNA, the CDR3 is TGTGCCAGCAGTTTATTATGGACAGGGGCCGACACCGGGGAGCTGTTTTTT.

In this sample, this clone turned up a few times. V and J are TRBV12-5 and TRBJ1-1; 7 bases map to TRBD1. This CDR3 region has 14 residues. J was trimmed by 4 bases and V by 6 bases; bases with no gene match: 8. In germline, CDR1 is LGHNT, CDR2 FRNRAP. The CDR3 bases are TGTGCTAGTGGGTCGGGGAGGGGGCTCACTGAAGCTTTCTTT. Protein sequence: CASGSGRGLTEAFF. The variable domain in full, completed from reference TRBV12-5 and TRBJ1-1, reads DARVTQTPRHKVTEMGQEVTMRCQPILGHNTVFWYRQTMMQGLELLAYFRNRAPLDDSGMPKDRFSAEMPDATLATLKIQPSEPRDSAVYFCASGSGRGLTEAFFGQGTRLTVV.

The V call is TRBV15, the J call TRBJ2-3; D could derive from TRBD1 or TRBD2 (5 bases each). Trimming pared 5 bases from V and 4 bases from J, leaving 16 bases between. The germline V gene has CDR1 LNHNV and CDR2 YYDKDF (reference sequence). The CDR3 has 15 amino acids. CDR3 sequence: CATSREGSGADTQYF. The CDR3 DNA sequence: TGTGCCACCAGCCGTGAGGGGAGCGGCGCAGATACGCAGTATTTT. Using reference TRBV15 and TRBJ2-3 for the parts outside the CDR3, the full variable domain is DAMVIQNPRYQVTQFGKPVTLSCSQTLNHNVMYWYQQKSSQAPKLLFHYYDKDFNNEADTPDNFQSRRPNTSFCFLDIRSPGLGDTAMYLCATSREGSGADTQYFGPGTRLTVL.